These 20 T cell receptor beta chains originate from one sample sequenced in a study of CD8+ T cells in alopecia areata. Sequencing templates came from extracted RNA that was reverse transcribed into cDNA. The assay was immunoSEQ multiplex PCR, and TCRdb's table has in-frame clones only and misses some. The specimen gives more than 250,000 clones without singletons; the ten biggest hold about 1.1%. The authors sorted pooled cutaneous lymph node cells using CD4, CD8alpha, NKG2D, NKG2ACE and other markers. Sequences were obtained from CD4+ T cells sorted from a lymph node. These receptors were collected from a C3H/HeJ mouse with alopecia areata. The MHC haplotype recorded for the strain is H2-k.

Concerning this clone itself: Given a much more abundant clone one base away, this may be a read error. Gene names are the mouse ones. The sample has other DNA sequences that encode this CDR3 too. The CDR3 here is CASSVRDRQDTQYF. CDR3 DNA (partial): TGTGCCAGCAGTGTCCGGGACAGACAAGAC. The V gene is TRBV13-1, the J gene TRBJ2-5, with 7 bases aligning to TRBD1. The read falls 4 residues short of the CDR3 end, and the missing part is taken from the germline J gene. J was trimmed by 3 bases and V by 3 bases; bases with no gene match: 4. The germline V gene has CDR1 NSHNY and CDR2 SYGAGN. The CDR3 consists of 14 residues.

The table lists this clone with many counts. Gene names and germline match the mouse. The covered CDR3 bases are TGTGCCAGCAGCCAAGATTCAGGGGATTCCTATAATTCGCCC. Translation gives CASSQDSGDSYNSP. The CDR3 in full is CASSQDSGDSYNSPLYF. The chain is built from TRBV5 and TRBJ1-6, with a weak D call TRBD1 (6 bases). With the read ending 3 residues before the CDR3 end, the germline J gene is used to fill in that end. TRBJ1-6 is an ORF for which the function is uncertain. V lost 0 bases to trimming and J lost 0 bases, with 9 bases between them. Per the germline V gene, CDR1 is LGHNA and CDR2 is YNLKQL (reference sequence). This CDR3 has 17 residues.

For this clone: Germline and genes here are mouse. The read terminates 4 residues ahead of where the CDR3 ends, so the germline J gene completes it. The gene calls are TRBV13-1 and TRBJ2-5; 7 nucleotides agree with TRBD1. Losses at the gene ends were 3 bases for V and 1 base for J; bases not matched to a gene: 2. Per germline, CDR1 NSHNY and CDR2 SYGAGN. This CDR3 comprises 14 residues. The part of the CDR3 DNA that was read is TGTGCCAGCAGTGTCGGGACAGACCAAGAC. Amino acid sequence: CASSVGTDQD. The CDR3 in full is CASSVGTDQDTQYF.

As for this clone: Gene names follow the mouse nomenclature. The read finishes 4 residues shy of the CDR3 end, and the germline J gene is used to complete it. The chain employs TRBV5 and TRBJ1-2; TRBD1 is a possible D gene (6 bases). V lost 0 bases, J lost 4 bases, and 12 bases lay in between. The CDR3 length is 15 residues. Germline V gene sequence: CDR1 LGHNA, CDR2 YNLKQL (reference sequence). CDR3 residues: CASSQESGVGSDYTF. The sequenced part of the CDR3 DNA is TGTGCCAGCAGCCAAGAATCAGGGGTGGGCTCC.

This clone was seen ten or more times. Gene and germline names: mouse. The missing CDR3 end, 4 residues past where the read stops, is filled in from the germline J gene. Within the sample, other DNA sequences also encode this same CDR3. The V gene is TRBV1, the J gene TRBJ2-5; D ambiguous. Looked up from germline, CDR1 is NSQYPW and CDR2 is LRSPGD (reference sequence). The length of the CDR3 is 14 residues. V was pared by 0 bases and J by 0 bases, with 4 bases between. The covered CDR3 bases are TGCACCTGCAGTGCAGACAATAACCAAGAC. It specifies CTCSADNNQD. The entire CDR3 protein is CTCSADNNQDTQYF.

For this clone: Genes and germline are mouse. The CDR3 is cut off 4 residues early in the read; its end comes from the germline J gene. The J gene is TRBJ2-5, the V gene TRBV13-2, with 7 bases matching TRBD1. The CDR3 has 15 residues. J was trimmed by 0 bases and V by 3 bases; bases with no gene match: 4. Germline CDR1 and CDR2: NNHNN and SYGAGS (reference sequence). CDR3 amino acids: CASGGRGSNQDTQYF. CDR3 bases read: TGTGCCAGCGGTGGCAGGGGGTCTAACCAAGAC.

To note about this clone: The genes are named according to mouse. The sequenced fragment ends 4 residues before the CDR3 boundary, so the rest is inferred from the germline J gene. J is TRBJ2-4 and V is TRBV13-1; TRBD2 agrees at 7 bases. CDR3 length equals 14 residues. Germline loops: CDR1 NSHNY, CDR2 SYGAGN. The ends lost 4 bases at V and 3 bases at J; junction bases unmatched: 5. The CDR3 loop reads CASSPRLGQNTLYF. The sequenced part of the CDR3 DNA is TGTGCCAGCAGTCCTAGACTGGGCCAAAAC.

This clone turned up a few times. Genes here carry mouse names. The read finishes 3 residues shy of the CDR3 end, and the germline J gene is used to complete it. The J gene is TRBJ1-6, the V gene TRBV19; no clear D gene. TRBJ1-6 has ORF status, its function being uncertain. Germline CDR1 reads FNHDT; CDR2 reads SITEND (reference sequence). This CDR3 has 15 amino acids. Trimming shortened V by 4 bases and J by 0 bases, and 8 bases separated the two germline ends. CDR3 amino acids: CASSSTHSYNSPLYF. CDR3 DNA (partial): TGTGCCAGCAGTTCGACACATTCCTATAATTCGCCC.

For this clone: Genes here carry mouse names. The CDR3 end is not reached by the read, which stops 4 residues before it; the germline J gene fills it in. This CDR3 is also generated by other DNA sequences in the sample. The chain has TRBV1 and TRBJ2-3; D perhaps matches TRBD1 (7 bases). The CDR3 is made up of 14 amino acids. In germline, CDR1 is NSQYPW, CDR2 LRSPGD (reference sequence). Trimming cost V 3 bases and J 3 bases, with 10 bases left between them. The CDR3 reads CTCSAVGGAETLYF. The covered CDR3 bases are TGCACCTGCAGTGCGGTAGGGGGCGCAGAA.

This clone was found a few times. Mouse germline and gene names are used. The CDR3 is cut off 4 residues early in the read; its end comes from the germline J gene. The genes are TRBV13-1 and TRBJ1-2; D is ambiguous. The length of the CDR3 is 13 residues. Germline V lookup: CDR1 NSHNY, CDR2 SYGAGN. The CDR3 sequence: CASSDALGSDYTF. CDR3 DNA, as far as it was read: TGTGCCAGCAGTGATGCACTGGGATCC.

This clone was counted only a few times. Genes and germline are mouse. The sequenced fragment ends 4 residues before the CDR3 boundary, so the rest is inferred from the germline J gene. Other nucleotide sequences in the sample specify the same CDR3. The rearrangement joins TRBV13-3 to TRBJ2-7; 8 nucleotides match TRBD1. The CDR3 has 13 amino acids. Germline-derived CDR1 and CDR2 are NNHDY and SYVADS. The sequenced CDR3 bases are TGTGCCAGCAGTGACAGGGGGCGAGAT. Its protein is CASSDRGRD. The complete CDR3 protein is CASSDRGRDEQYF.

This clone was observed a handful of times. Mouse gene names apply. The read terminates 4 residues ahead of where the CDR3 ends, so the germline J gene completes it. V is TRBV4 and J is TRBJ2-5; TRBD2 agrees at 12 bases. From germline, CDR1 is LGHDT and CDR2 YNNKQL (reference sequence). This CDR3 contains 15 residues. CDR3 amino acids: CASSSADWGGDTQYF. The CDR3 bases that were read are TGTGCCAGCAGCTCCGCGGACTGGGGGGGAGAC.

Worth noting for this clone: The gene names here belong to mouse. The sequenced fragment ends 4 residues before the CDR3 boundary, so the rest is inferred from the germline J gene. The chain couples TRBV1 to TRBJ1-1; the D gene is possibly TRBD1 (6 bases). With 0 bases removed from V and 3 bases from J, the gap between germline ends came to 11 bases. The germline CDR1 and CDR2 sequences are NSQYPW and LRSPGD (reference sequence). The CDR3 loop spans 15 amino acids. This CDR3 reads CTCSADKQGYTEVFF. CDR3 DNA (partial): TGCACCTGCAGTGCAGATAAACAGGGTTACACA.

A word on this clone: These gene names are mouse names. The read ends 4 residues shy of where the CDR3 ends; the end is completed using the germline J gene. The gene calls are TRBV19 and TRBJ2-1, with 10 bases lining up with TRBD1. The CDR3 covers 14 residues. Germline V lookup: CDR1 FNHDT, CDR2 SITEND (reference sequence). Incomplete CDR3 DNA: TGTGCCAGCAGTATCCGGACAGGGGGAGCT. Amino acids: CASSIRTGGA. The full-length CDR3 reads as CASSIRTGGAEQFF.

This clone was observed a handful of times. Each gene name is a mouse one. CDR3 DNA (partial): TGTGCCAGCAGCGGGGACAACACAAACTCC. Translated: CASSGDNTNS. The complete CDR3 protein is CASSGDNTNSDYTF. The chain has TRBV13-1 and TRBJ1-2; perhaps TRBD1 as D (6 bases). The sequenced fragment ends 4 residues before the CDR3 boundary, so the rest is inferred from the germline J gene. The CDR3 length is 14 residues. From germline, CDR1 is NSHNY and CDR2 SYGAGN. The germline V and J ends were trimmed by 5 bases and 0 bases, with 11 bases remaining between them.

In the case of this clone: Mouse names are used for the genes. The DNA ends 4 residues before the CDR3 does, and the rest of the CDR3 is filled in from the germline J gene. Other DNA sequences of this sample code for an identical CDR3. This chain links TRBV17 with TRBJ2-5, with D unresolved. The V gene's germline CDR1 is MNHDT and CDR2 YYDKIL. The CDR3 contains 12 residues. CDR3 DNA, as far as it was read: TGTGCTAGCAGTAGAGTTGGGGAC. Translating it yields CASSRVGD. The complete CDR3 protein is CASSRVGDTQYF.

A note on this clone: The listed genes are named as in mouse. The DNA ends 4 residues before the CDR3 does, and the rest of the CDR3 is filled in from the germline J gene. The sample has other DNA sequences that encode this CDR3 too. The chain joins TRBV19 to TRBJ2-2; 7 bases agree with TRBD1. V lost 4 bases and J lost 0; bases outside the gene matches: 3. This CDR3 is built from 15 residues. The germline CDR1 and CDR2 sequences are FNHDT and SITEND (reference sequence). The CDR3 sequence is CASSRDRSNTGQLYF. The sequenced part of the CDR3 DNA is TGTGCCAGCAGTCGGGACAGATCAAACACCGGG.

In the case of this clone: Mouse names are used for the genes. Read data end 4 residues before the CDR3 end; the end is taken from the germline J gene. The chain uses TRBV21 and TRBJ1-1; the D is unclear. TRBV21 is an open reading frame, and its role is uncertain. The ends were cut back, 6 bases at V and 4 bases at J, with 6 bases in the middle. The CDR3 consists of 11 residues. This chain's CDR3 is CASSPCTEVFF. The CDR3 DNA, read in part, is TGTGCTAGCAGCCCCTGCACA.

This clone was observed a handful of times. All gene names here are mouse names. The read terminates 4 residues before the CDR3 end, so the remaining end is supplied by the germline J gene. The sample carries other DNA sequences with the same CDR3. The rearrangement uses TRBV5 and TRBJ2-3; 7 bases are a match to TRBD1. Germline V gene lookup returns CDR1 LGHNA and CDR2 YNLKQL (reference sequence). Trimming cost V 3 bases and J 3 bases; bases outside gene matches: 0. The CDR3 runs 13 residues. The covered CDR3 bases are TGTGCCAGCAGCCAGACAGGGGCAGAA. This gives the protein CASSQTGAE. The whole CDR3 is CASSQTGAETLYF.

In its sample, this clone was seen a few times. Mouse gene names apply. The read stops 4 residues short of the end of the CDR3; the missing end is completed from the germline J gene. The chain employs TRBV5 and TRBJ2-2; TRBD2 agrees at 9 bases. In germline, CDR1 is LGHNA, CDR2 YNLKQL (reference sequence). V lost 6 bases to trimming and J lost 0 bases; unmatched junction nucleotides: 2. The CDR3 has 15 residues. The covered CDR3 bases are TGTGCCAGCAGATCTGGGGGGGCAAACACCGGG. Translation gives CASRSGGANTG. The whole CDR3 region reads CASRSGGANTGQLYF.